This record covers a single T cell receptor (beta chain). The CDR3 runs to 17 residues. After removal of 0 bases from V and 9 bases from J, the junction contained 11 bases not matched to a gene. The germline CDR1 and CDR2 sequences are SGDLS and YYNGEE. The sample is drawn from a study of blood T cell repertoires in COVID-19. Background on the study: Sites in the United States, Italy and Spain provided acute and convalescent COVID-19 samples.

How the authors handled the data: Quantification of nucleated cells was approximated via reference gene primer amplification. Measured with immunoSEQ multiplex PCR; TCRdb has only the in-frame clones, and not every one. D and trimming were read from the DNA, whereas the V and J calls and clone size are those reported in that table. The sample carries over 100,000 clones, around nine tenths recorded once. The genes are TRBV9 and TRBJ1-6; TRBD1 aligns across 8 bases. The sample consisted of peripheral blood. This clonotype was sampled from a human donor with acute or convalescent COVID-19. The donor label of this sample is uncertain. The CDR3 nucleotides read TGTGCCAGCAGCGTAGATTCCCCGACAGGGGCTGGTTCACCCCTCCACTTT. Translated, it gives CASSVDSPTGAGSPLHF.